The source of this T cell receptor beta chain is a study of beta chain features in type 1 diabetes. General study points: Any HLA effect on TCRB rearrangement was left unresolved by small sub-analyses. When Type 1 diabetes patients were examined, their TCRB CDR3s proved moderately but significantly shorter in all four CD4+ subsets. The similarity of naive, central memory and Treg TCRB repertoires appeared greater among patients than among healthy donors. VDJ junctions in type 1 diabetes patients carried more deletions and fewer insertions.

This clone was observed a handful of times. What it binds is not known. Markers CD45RO/CCR7/CD25/CD127/CD95/CD27 served to sort CD4+ naive, central memory, regulatory and stem cell-like memory cells. The germline V gene encodes CDR1 SGDLS and CDR2 YYNGEE. V was pared by 4 bases and J by 7 bases, with 7 bases of the junction left unmatched. The CDR3 totals 15 residues. Reverse transcribing all isolated RNA meant expressed TCRB transcripts were sequenced. Using immunoSEQ multiplex PCR, the repertoire was profiled, and TCRdb retains in-frame clones only, with some absent. The sample has nearly 350,000 clones, about a tenth seen once.

The J gene is TRBJ2-2, the V gene TRBV9; 10 positions match TRBD1. The receptor comes from a man in his thirties or forties with type 1 diabetes. Material: central memory CD4+ T cells from blood. The CDR3 sequence is CASSPGTGDNGELFF. The CDR3 coding sequence is TGTGCCAGCAGCCCCGGGACAGGGGATAACGGGGAGCTGTTTTTT.